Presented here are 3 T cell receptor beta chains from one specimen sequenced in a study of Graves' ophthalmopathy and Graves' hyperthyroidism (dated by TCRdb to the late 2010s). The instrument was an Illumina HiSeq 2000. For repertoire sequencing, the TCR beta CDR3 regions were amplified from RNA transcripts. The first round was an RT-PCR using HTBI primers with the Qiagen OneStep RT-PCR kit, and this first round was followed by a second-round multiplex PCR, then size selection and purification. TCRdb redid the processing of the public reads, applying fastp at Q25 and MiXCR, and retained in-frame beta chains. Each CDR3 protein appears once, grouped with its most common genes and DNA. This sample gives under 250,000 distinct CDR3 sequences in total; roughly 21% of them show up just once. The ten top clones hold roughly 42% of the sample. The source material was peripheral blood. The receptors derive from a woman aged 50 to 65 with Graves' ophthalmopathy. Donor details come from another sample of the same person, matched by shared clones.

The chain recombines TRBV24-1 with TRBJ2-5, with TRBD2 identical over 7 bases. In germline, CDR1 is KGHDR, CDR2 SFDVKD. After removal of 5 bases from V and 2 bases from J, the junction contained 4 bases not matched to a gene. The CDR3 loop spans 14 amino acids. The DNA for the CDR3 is TGTGCCACCAGTGGAAGGGGAGGGCAAGAGACCCAGTACTTC. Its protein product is CATSGRGGQETQYF.

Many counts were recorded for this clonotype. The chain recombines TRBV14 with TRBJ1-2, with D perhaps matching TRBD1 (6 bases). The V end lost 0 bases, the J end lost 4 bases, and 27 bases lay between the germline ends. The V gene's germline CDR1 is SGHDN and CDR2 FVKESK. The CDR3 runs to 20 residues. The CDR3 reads CASSQDREREGGRYIYGYTF. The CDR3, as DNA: TGTGCCAGCAGCCAAGATCGGGAGAGGGAGGGGGGTCGGTATATCTATGGCTACACCTTC.

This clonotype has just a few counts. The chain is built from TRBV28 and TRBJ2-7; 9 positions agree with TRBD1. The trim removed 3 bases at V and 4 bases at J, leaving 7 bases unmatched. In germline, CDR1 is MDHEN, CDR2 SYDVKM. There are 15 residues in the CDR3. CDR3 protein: CASSFSGTGYYEQYF. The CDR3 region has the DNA TGTGCCAGCAGTTTCTCCGGGACAGGGTATTACGAGCAGTACTTC.